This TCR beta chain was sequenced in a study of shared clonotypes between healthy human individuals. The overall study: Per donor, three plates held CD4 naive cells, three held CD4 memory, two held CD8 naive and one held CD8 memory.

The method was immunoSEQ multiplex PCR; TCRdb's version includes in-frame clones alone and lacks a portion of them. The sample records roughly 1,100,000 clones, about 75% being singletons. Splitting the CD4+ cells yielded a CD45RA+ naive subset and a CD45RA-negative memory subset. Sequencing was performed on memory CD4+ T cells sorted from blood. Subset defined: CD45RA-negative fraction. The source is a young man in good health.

Here the CDR3 reads CASSPRATLYEQYF. CDR3 DNA sequence: TGTGCCAGCAGCCCCCGGGCCACTCTTTACGAGCAGTACTTC. The chain uses TRBV21-1 and TRBJ2-7. TRBV21-1 corresponds to a pseudogene. The CDR3 loop spans 14 amino acids.